The next 10 T cell receptor beta chains were all read from a single sample in a study of Graves' ophthalmopathy and Graves' hyperthyroidism. TCR beta CDR3 amplification used RNA transcripts. Scientists carried out first-round RT-PCR using HTBI primers and then a second-round multiplex PCR. TCRdb itself ran the multiplex PCR reads through MiXCR, one entry per CDR3 protein. The sample lists roughly 700,000 distinct CDR3 sequences, roughly two fifths seen once, with about 40% in the top ten. What was sequenced was peripheral blood. These TCRs come from an adult man with Graves' ophthalmopathy.

This sequence joins TRBV6-5 and TRBJ1-2, with D possibly TRBD1 on 5 matching bases. This CDR3 has 13 residues. Germline CDR1 MNHEY, CDR2 SVGAGI. Between the trimmed V and J ends, which lost 10 bases and 5 bases, there was a span of 17 bases. The CDR3 sequence: CATGWGGVYGYTF. The CDR3 coding sequence is TGTGCCACCGGATGGGGGGGAGTGTATGGCTACACCTTC.

The V and J genes are TRBV7-2 and TRBJ2-5, with D possibly called TRBD1 or TRBD2 (6 bases each). Germline CDR1 reads SGHTA; CDR2 reads FQGNSA. The CDR3 runs 11 residues. V lost 5 bases and J lost 11, with 12 bases in between. DNA for the CDR3: TGTGCCAGCAGCGGGGGGCGGGCGCAGTACTTC. Its protein is CASSGGRAQYF.

The chain links TRBV25-1 to TRBJ2-5, with a weak D call TRBD1 (7 bases). The CDR3 runs 16 residues. V lost 4 bases to trimming and J lost 2 bases, with 17 bases between them. Germline CDR1 reads MGHDK; CDR2 reads SYGVNS. The CDR3 DNA follows: TGTGCCAGCAGTGGACCCGGGACAGCGGGTCAAGAGACCCAGTACTTC. It translates to CASSGPGTAGQETQYF.

This clonotype was found a few times. The chain has TRBV7-2 and TRBJ2-7; tentatively, D is TRBD1 (6 bases). The V end lost 3 bases, the J end lost 0 bases, and 18 bases lay between the germline ends. Germline lookup yields CDR1 SGHTA and CDR2 FQGNSA. The CDR3 is made up of 17 amino acids. CDR3 coding DNA: TGTGCCAGCAGCTTGTCGCAGGGGAGAGCCCACTCCTACGAGCAGTACTTC. Its translation is CASSLSQGRAHSYEQYF. Full variable domain (outside the CDR3, taken from reference TRBV7-2 and TRBJ2-7): GAGVSQSPSNKVTEKGKDVELRCDPISGHTALYWYRQSLGQGLEFLIYFQGNSAPDKSGLPSDRFSAERTGGSVSTLTIQRTQQEDSAVYLCASSLSQGRAHSYEQYFGPGTRLTVT.

This clonotype was counted many times. The V gene is TRBV2, the J gene TRBJ2-5; 8 bases line up with TRBD1. The V segment lost 0 bases and the J segment 4 bases; nucleotides outside the gene matches: 4. The CDR3 sequence is 15 residues long. CDR1 is SNHLY, CDR2 FYNNEI, per germline. The CDR3: CASSEAGTGGETQYF. The CDR3 DNA reads as TGTGCCAGCAGTGAAGCGGGAACAGGGGGAGAGACCCAGTACTTC.

The sample holds many counts of this clonotype. The V and J genes are TRBV10-3 and TRBJ2-7, with TRBD2 identical over 7 bases. This CDR3 has 13 amino acids. Germline V lookup: CDR1 ENHRY, CDR2 SYGVKD. V lost 8 bases to trimming and J lost 0 bases; unmatched junction nucleotides: 4. DNA for the CDR3: TGTGCCATCGGGGGGGACCACTCCTACGAGCAGTACTTC. This codes for CAIGGDHSYEQYF.

The genes are TRBV7-6 and TRBJ2-2; 10 nucleotides align to TRBD2. This CDR3 region has 16 residues. Trimming cost V 1 base and J 7 bases; bases outside gene matches: 6. Germline CDR1 SGHVS, CDR2 FNYEAQ. The CDR3 is CASSLVASGSFGELFF. CDR3 bases: TGTGCCAGCAGCTTAGTGGCTAGCGGGAGTTTCGGGGAGCTGTTTTTT.

In regard to this clonotype: One end of the junction does not line up with germline, which may come from a read error. CDR3 amino acids: CASSLRGFTETFF. Here the CDR3 DNA reads TGTGCCAGCAGTTTAAGGGGGTTCACTGAAACTTTCTTT. The chain is built from TRBV14 and TRBJ1-1, with TRBD1 as a possible D gene (6 bases). Looked up from germline, CDR1 is SGHDN and CDR2 is FVKESK. This CDR3 has 13 residues.

This clonotype has a handful of counts. The chain joins TRBV7-9 to TRBJ1-4, with D unclear. The ends were cut back, 5 bases at V and 4 bases at J, with 11 bases in the middle. Per germline, CDR1 SEHNR and CDR2 FQNEAQ (reference sequence). CDR3 size: 14 residues. In DNA form, the CDR3 reads TGTGCCAGCAGCCCAAGTGCCTATAATGAAAAACTGTTTTTT. This encodes CASSPSAYNEKLFF. Full variable domain (remainder filled in from reference TRBV7-9 and TRBJ1-4): DTGVSQNPRHKITKRGQNVTFRCDPISEHNRLYWYRQTLGQGPEFLTYFQNEAQLEKSRLLSDRFSAERPKGSFSTLEIQRTEQGDSAMYLCASSPSAYNEKLFFGSGTQLSVL.

The V call is TRBV25-1, the J call TRBJ2-2; D not resolved. Germline V gives CDR1 MGHDK, CDR2 SYGVNS. Trimming took off 7 bases at V and 4 bases at J, with 7 bases between the two ends. The CDR3 has 12 amino acids. CDR3 residues: CASTWGTGELFF. The CDR3 DNA reads as TGTGCCAGCACGTGGGGCACCGGGGAGCTGTTTTTT. Together with reference TRBV25-1 and TRBJ2-2, the CDR3 gives the full variable domain: EADIYQTPRYLVIGTGKKITLECSQTMGHDKMYWYQQDPGMELHLIHYSYGVNSTEKGDLSSESTVSRIRTEHFPLTLESARPSHTSQYLCASTWGTGELFFGEGSRLTVL.